What follows are 3 T cell receptor beta chains derived from one specimen sequenced in a study of blood T cell repertoires in COVID-19. Measured with immunoSEQ multiplex PCR; TCRdb has only the in-frame clones, and not every one. Of almost 80,000 clones in the sample, around 90% were seen once. The specimen was peripheral blood. All receptors come from a woman of 80 years or more with acute or convalescent COVID-19.

The chain uses TRBV6-5 and TRBJ2-7; 12 bases line up with TRBD2. CDR3 size: 15 residues. In germline, CDR1 is MNHEY, CDR2 SVGAGI. V lost 2 bases and J lost 3; bases outside the gene matches: 2. CDR3: CASSYQTSGSYEQYF. The CDR3 DNA sequence: TGTGCCAGCAGTTACCAGACTAGCGGGAGCTACGAGCAGTACTTC.

The chain carries TRBV14 and TRBJ2-1, with 11 bases aligning to TRBD2. CDR1 and CDR2 (germline): SGHDN, FVKESK. The length of the CDR3 is 15 residues. J lost 3 bases, V lost 4 bases, and 2 bases had no gene match. For the CDR3, the DNA is TGTGCCAGCAGCCTGGGACTAGCGGTCTACAATGAGCAGTTCTTC. This encodes CASSLGLAVYNEQFF.

This chain uses TRBV19 with TRBJ1-5; D not certain. V was pared by 7 bases and J by 3 bases, with 13 bases between. Germline CDR1 and CDR2: LNHDA and SQIVND (reference sequence). The CDR3 sequence is 14 residues long. The DNA for the CDR3 is TGTGCCAGTATCGCCCGGGATACCAATCAGCCCCAGCATTTT. Protein sequence: CASIARDTNQPQHF.